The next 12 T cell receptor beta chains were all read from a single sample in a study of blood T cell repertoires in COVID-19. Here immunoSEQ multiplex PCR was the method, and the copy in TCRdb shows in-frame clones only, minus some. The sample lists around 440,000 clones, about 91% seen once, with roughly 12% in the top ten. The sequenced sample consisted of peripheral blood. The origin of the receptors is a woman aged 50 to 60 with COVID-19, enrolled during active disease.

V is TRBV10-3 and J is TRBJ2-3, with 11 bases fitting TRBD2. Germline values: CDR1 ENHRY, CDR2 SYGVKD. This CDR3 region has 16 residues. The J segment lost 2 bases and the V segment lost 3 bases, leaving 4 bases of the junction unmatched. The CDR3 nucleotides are TGTGCCATCAGTGACTTTAGCGGGGGGGCCACAGATACGCAGTATTTT. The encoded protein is CAISDFSGGATDTQYF.

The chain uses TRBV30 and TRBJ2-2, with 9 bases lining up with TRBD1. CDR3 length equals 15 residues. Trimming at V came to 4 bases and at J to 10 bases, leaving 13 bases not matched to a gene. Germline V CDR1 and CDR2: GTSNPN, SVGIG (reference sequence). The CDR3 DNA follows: TGTGCCTGGACGTCCTCGGGACAGGGACCCGAGGAGCTGTTTTTT. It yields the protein CAWTSSGQGPEELFF.

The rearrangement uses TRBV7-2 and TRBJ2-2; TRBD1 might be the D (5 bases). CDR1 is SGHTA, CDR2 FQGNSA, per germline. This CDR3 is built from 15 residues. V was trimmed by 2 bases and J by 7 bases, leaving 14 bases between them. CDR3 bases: TGTGCCAGCAGCTTATCGGCAGGGTCGCACGGGGAGCTGTTTTTT. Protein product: CASSLSAGSHGELFF.

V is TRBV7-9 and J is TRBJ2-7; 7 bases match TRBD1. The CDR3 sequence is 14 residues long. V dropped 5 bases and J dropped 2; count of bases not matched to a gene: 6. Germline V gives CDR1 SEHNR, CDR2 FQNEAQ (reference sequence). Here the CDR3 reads CASSDRQGTYEQYF. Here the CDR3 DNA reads TGTGCCAGCAGCGACCGACAGGGCACCTACGAGCAGTACTTC.

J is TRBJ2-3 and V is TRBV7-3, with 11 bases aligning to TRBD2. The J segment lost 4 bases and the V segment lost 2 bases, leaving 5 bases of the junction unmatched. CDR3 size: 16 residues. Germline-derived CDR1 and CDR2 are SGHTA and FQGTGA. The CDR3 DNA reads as TGTGCCAGCAGCTTACGTGGTAGCGGGGGGGCAGATACGCAGTATTTT. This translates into CASSLRGSGGADTQYF.

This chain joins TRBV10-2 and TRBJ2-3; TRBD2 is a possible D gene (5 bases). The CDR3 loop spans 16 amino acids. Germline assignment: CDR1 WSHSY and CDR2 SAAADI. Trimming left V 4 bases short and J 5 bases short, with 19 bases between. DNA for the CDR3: TGCGCCAGCAGTGTCTCTAGGACTGACAAGAGAGATACGCAGTATTTT. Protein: CASSVSRTDKRDTQYF.

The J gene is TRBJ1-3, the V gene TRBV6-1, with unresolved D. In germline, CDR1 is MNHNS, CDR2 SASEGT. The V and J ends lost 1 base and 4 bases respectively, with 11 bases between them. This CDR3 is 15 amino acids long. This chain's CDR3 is CASSEGGNTGNTIYF. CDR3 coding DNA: TGTGCCAGCAGTGAAGGTGGCAACACGGGAAACACCATATATTTT.

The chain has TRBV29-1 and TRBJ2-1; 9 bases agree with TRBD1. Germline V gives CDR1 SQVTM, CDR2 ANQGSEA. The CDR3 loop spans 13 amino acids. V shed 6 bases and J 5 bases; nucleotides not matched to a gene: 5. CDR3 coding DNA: TGCAGCGTGACCTGGACAGGGGACAATGAGCAGTTCTTC. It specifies CSVTWTGDNEQFF.

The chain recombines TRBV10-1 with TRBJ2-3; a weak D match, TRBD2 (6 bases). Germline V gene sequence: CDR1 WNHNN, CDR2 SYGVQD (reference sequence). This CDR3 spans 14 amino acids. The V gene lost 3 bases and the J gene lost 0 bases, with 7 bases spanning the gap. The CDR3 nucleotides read TGCGCCAGCAGTGACCGGGGGAGCACAGATACGCAGTATTTT. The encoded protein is CASSDRGSTDTQYF.

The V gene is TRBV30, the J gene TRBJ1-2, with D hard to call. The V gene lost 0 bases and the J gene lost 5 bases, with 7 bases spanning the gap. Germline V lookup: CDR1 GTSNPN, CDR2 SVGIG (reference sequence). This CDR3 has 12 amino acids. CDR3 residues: CAWSVLEYGYTF. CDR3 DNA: TGTGCCTGGAGTGTACTTGAATATGGCTACACCTTC.

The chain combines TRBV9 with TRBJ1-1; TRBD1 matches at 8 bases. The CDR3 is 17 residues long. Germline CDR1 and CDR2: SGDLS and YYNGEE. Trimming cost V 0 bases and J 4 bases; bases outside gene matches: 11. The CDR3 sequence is CASSVGAGGYRITEAFF. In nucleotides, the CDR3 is TGTGCCAGCAGCGTAGGGGCAGGGGGCTATCGGATCACTGAAGCTTTCTTT.

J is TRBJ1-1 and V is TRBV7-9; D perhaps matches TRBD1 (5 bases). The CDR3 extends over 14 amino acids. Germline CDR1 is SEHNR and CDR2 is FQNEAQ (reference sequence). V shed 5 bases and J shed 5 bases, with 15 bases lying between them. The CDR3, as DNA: TGTGCCAGCAGCCCCGGGGCACGGGGGACTGAAGCTTTCTTT. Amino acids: CASSPGARGTEAFF.